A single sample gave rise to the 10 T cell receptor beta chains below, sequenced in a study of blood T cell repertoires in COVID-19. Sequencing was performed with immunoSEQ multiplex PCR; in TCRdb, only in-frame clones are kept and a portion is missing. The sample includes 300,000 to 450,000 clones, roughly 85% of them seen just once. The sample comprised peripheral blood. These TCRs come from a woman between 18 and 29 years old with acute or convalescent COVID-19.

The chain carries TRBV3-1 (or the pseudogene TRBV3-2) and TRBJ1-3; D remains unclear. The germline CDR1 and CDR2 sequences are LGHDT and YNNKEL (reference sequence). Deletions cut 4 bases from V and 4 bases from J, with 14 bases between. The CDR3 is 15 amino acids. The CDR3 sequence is CASSPSWEKGNTIYF. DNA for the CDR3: TGTGCCAGCAGCCCTTCTTGGGAGAAAGGAAACACCATATATTTT.

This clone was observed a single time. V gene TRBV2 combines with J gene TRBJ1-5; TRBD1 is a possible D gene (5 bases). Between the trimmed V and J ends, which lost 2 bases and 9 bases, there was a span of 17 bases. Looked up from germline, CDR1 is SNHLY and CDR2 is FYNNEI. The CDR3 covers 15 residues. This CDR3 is CASSEYWGSGGPQHF. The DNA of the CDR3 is TGTGCCAGCAGTGAATACTGGGGGTCCGGGGGGCCCCAGCATTTT.

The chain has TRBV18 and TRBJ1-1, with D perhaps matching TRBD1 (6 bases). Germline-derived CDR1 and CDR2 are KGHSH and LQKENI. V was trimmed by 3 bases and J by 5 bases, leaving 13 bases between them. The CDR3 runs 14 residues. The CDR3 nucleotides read TGTGCCAGCTCACCGGGACAACCAAGGACTGAAGCTTTCTTT. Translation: CASSPGQPRTEAFF.

The CDR3 nucleotides are TGTGCCAGCAGCGAGAGCCGGGGAAATCAGCCCCAGCATTTT. Its protein product is CASSESRGNQPQHF. This chain joins TRBV2 and TRBJ1-5, with unresolved D. V lost 6 bases, J lost 4 bases, and 13 bases lay in between. Germline V CDR1 and CDR2: SNHLY, FYNNEI. CDR3 length: 14 residues.

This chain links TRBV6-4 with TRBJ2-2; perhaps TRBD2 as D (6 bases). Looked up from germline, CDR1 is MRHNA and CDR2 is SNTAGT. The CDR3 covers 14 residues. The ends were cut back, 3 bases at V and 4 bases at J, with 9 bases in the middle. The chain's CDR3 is CASSEGGGTGELFF. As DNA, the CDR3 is TGTGCCAGCAGTGAGGGGGGAGGCACCGGGGAGCTGTTTTTT.

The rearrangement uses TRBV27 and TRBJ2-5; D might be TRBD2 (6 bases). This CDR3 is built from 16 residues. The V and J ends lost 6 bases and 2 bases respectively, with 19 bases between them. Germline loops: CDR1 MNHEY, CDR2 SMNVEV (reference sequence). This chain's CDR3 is CASSENFGGSQETQYF. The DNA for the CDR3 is TGTGCCAGCAGCGAAAATTTCGGGGGTTCTCAAGAGACCCAGTACTTC.

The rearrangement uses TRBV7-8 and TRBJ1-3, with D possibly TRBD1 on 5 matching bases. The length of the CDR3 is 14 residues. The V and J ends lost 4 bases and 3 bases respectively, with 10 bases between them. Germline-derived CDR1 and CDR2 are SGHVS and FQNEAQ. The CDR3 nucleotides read TGTGCCAGCAGCTCCGACAGTTATGGAAACACCATATATTTT. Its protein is CASSSDSYGNTIYF. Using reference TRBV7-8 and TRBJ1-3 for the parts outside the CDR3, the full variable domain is GAGVSQSPRYKVAKRGQDVALRCDPISGHVSLFWYQQALGQGPEFLTYFQNEAQLDKSGLPSDRFFAERPEGSVSTLKIQRTQQEDSAVYLCASSSDSYGNTIYFGEGSWLTVV.

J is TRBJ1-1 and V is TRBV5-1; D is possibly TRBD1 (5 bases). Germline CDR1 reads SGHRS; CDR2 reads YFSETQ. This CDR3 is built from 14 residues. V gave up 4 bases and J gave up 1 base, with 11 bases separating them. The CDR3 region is CASSIRRGNTEAFF. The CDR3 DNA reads TGCGCCAGCAGCATTCGAAGGGGGAACACTGAAGCTTTCTTT.

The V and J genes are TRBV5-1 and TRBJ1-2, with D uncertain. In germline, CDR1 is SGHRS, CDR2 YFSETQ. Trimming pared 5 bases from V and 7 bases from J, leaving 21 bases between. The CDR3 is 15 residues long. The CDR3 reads CASRAEAASLGGYTF. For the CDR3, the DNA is TGCGCCAGCAGAGCCGAGGCCGCCTCTTTGGGTGGCTACACCTTC.

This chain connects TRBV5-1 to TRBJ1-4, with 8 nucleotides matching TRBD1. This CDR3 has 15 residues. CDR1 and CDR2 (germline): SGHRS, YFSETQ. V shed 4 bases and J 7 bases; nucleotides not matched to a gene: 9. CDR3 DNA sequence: TGCGCCAGCAGCCTAGGACAGGGCTGGAGTGAAAAACTGTTTTTT. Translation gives CASSLGQGWSEKLFF.